Listed below are T cell receptor beta chains from one sample, sequenced in a study of molecular identifiers for immune sequencing clone quantification. From the PCR reads, TCRdb called clonotypes with MiXCR, one entry per CDR3 protein. The sample includes a few hundred thousand distinct CDR3 sequences, 20% to 25% of them seen just once. The sequenced material came from naive CD8+ T cells from blood, with Jurkat cell RNA spiked in. Every receptor here comes from a human donor in good health. Some libraries in this study had Jurkat cell RNA spiked in. Each CDR3 is given with its conserved first and last residue. The order of the fields is J gene, clone size, D gene, V gene, CDR3 DNA, CDR3 protein. D genes are given only for firm matches. Clone size is not always given. Where it is, it says once, few, many or a class for expanded clones.

J gene: TRBJ2-5; clone size: NA; D gene: NA; V gene: TRBV9; CDR3 DNA: TGTGCCAGCAGCGTAGATCCAGGGAACTTGGAGACCCAGTACTTC; CDR3 protein: CASSVDPGNLETQYF
J gene: TRBJ2-7; clone size: few; D gene: NA; V gene: TRBV6-1; CDR3 DNA: TGTGCCAGCGGCCTTTGGGGCGGGTACGAGCAGTACTTC; CDR3 protein: CASGLWGGYEQYF
J gene: TRBJ2-7; clone size: few; D gene: NA; V gene: TRBV4-3; CDR3 DNA: TGCGCCAGCAGCCAAGATTTCCGGGAGCGCAACGAGCAGTACTTC; CDR3 protein: CASSQDFRERNEQYF
J gene: TRBJ2-3; clone size: few; D gene: TRBD2; V gene: TRBV3-1; CDR3 DNA: TGTGCCAGCAGCCAAGTATCCAGCGGGGATTACACAGATACGCAGTATTTT; CDR3 protein: CASSQVSSGDYTDTQYF
J gene: TRBJ1-5; clone size: once; D gene: TRBD1; V gene: TRBV7-8; CDR3 DNA: TGTGCCTGCAGTGACCATGGACAGGGCTATCAGCCCCAGCATTTT; CDR3 protein: CACSDHGQGYQPQHF
J gene: TRBJ1-4; clone size: many; D gene: TRBD1; V gene: TRBV28; CDR3 DNA: TGTGCCAGCAGTTTGTCAGGGGGCAGTGGGGCTAATGAAAAACTGTTTTTT; CDR3 protein: CASSLSGGSGANEKLFF
J gene: TRBJ2-2; clone size: NA; D gene: NA; V gene: TRBV7-2; CDR3 DNA: TGTGCCAGCAGCTTAGAGGTTTTTCTGGGAGCGGGTACCGGGGAGCTGTTTTTT; CDR3 protein: CASSLEVFLGAGTGELFF
J gene: TRBJ2-7; clone size: many; D gene: NA; V gene: TRBV4-3; CDR3 DNA: TGCGCCAGCAGCCAAGGGACTTACTACGAGCAGTACTTC; CDR3 protein: CASSQGTYYEQYF
J gene: TRBJ2-2; clone size: many; D gene: TRBD2; V gene: TRBV20-1; CDR3 DNA: TGCAGTGCTAGAGATCTACTAGCGGACAACACCGGGGAGCTGTTTTTT; CDR3 protein: CSARDLLADNTGELFF
J gene: TRBJ2-5; clone size: NA; D gene: NA; V gene: TRBV4-1; CDR3 DNA: TGCGCCAGCAGCCAAGTAACGCGGTGGGAGACCCAGTACTTC; CDR3 protein: CASSQVTRWETQYF
J gene: TRBJ1-1; clone size: few; D gene: NA; V gene: TRBV27; CDR3 DNA: TGTGCCAGCAGTTTATCACCAGGGCCGAACACTGAAGCTTTCTTT; CDR3 protein: CASSLSPGPNTEAFF
J gene: TRBJ2-5; clone size: many; D gene: TRBD1; V gene: TRBV5-1; CDR3 DNA: TGCGCCAGCAGCAAAGGACAGGGCCAGCAAGAGACCCAGTACTTC; CDR3 protein: CASSKGQGQQETQYF
J gene: TRBJ2-3; clone size: many; D gene: NA; V gene: TRBV6-5; CDR3 DNA: TGTGCCAGCAGAACACTAGGAATCACAGATACGCAGTATTTT; CDR3 protein: CASRTLGITDTQYF
J gene: TRBJ2-5; clone size: many; D gene: NA; V gene: TRBV7-2; CDR3 DNA: TGTGCCAGCAGCTTCATAGGGGCTAGAGAGACCCAGTACTTC; CDR3 protein: CASSFIGARETQYF
J gene: TRBJ2-5; clone size: many; D gene: NA; V gene: TRBV7-9; CDR3 DNA: TGTGCCAGCAGCCCGGACAGATCCCAAGAGACCCAGTACTTC; CDR3 protein: CASSPDRSQETQYF
J gene: TRBJ1-1; clone size: many; D gene: NA; V gene: TRBV20-1; CDR3 DNA: TGCAGTGCCCTTAGGAGGGGCGGAGGGGACACTGAAGCTTTCTTT; CDR3 protein: CSALRRGGGDTEAFF
J gene: TRBJ1-1; clone size: few; D gene: NA; V gene: TRBV24-1; CDR3 DNA: TGTGCCACCAGTGATCCCAGCCTGACAGACGAAGCTTTCTTT; CDR3 protein: CATSDPSLTDEAFF
J gene: TRBJ2-5; clone size: many; D gene: NA; V gene: TRBV7-9; CDR3 DNA: TGTGCCAGCAGCTCCGCCAGCACCGAAGAGACCCAGTACTTC; CDR3 protein: CASSSASTEETQYF
J gene: TRBJ2-2; clone size: NA; D gene: NA; V gene: TRBV4-3; CDR3 DNA: TGCGCCAGCAGTTCAAGAGGAGGGGGCCTTACGACCGGGGAGCTGTTTTTT; CDR3 protein: CASSSRGGGLTTGELFF
J gene: TRBJ2-1; clone size: few; D gene: NA; V gene: TRBV7-9; CDR3 DNA: TGTGCCAGCAGCGATCCACAACCCTGGTACAATGAGCAGTTCTTC; CDR3 protein: CASSDPQPWYNEQFF
J gene: TRBJ2-3; clone size: NA; D gene: NA; V gene: TRBV7-9; CDR3 DNA: TGTGCCAGCAGCTTACCCGGCGGGACGGTGACAGATACGCAGTATTTT; CDR3 protein: CASSLPGGTVTDTQYF
J gene: TRBJ1-1; clone size: many; D gene: NA; V gene: TRBV7-9; CDR3 DNA: TGTGCCAGCAGCTTACCCCCGTCGACTGAAGCTTTCTTT; CDR3 protein: CASSLPPSTEAFF
J gene: TRBJ2-3; clone size: many; D gene: NA; V gene: TRBV11-2; CDR3 DNA: TGTGCCAGCAGCTTCGGTCGAGCGGCCCGCACAGATACGCAGTATTTT; CDR3 protein: CASSFGRAARTDTQYF
J gene: TRBJ2-3; clone size: many; D gene: TRBD1; V gene: TRBV7-2; CDR3 DNA: TGTGCCAGCAGCGCGATGACAGGGGGCGAGAATACGCAGTATTTT; CDR3 protein: CASSAMTGGENTQYF
J gene: TRBJ2-1; clone size: NA; D gene: NA; V gene: TRBV3-1; CDR3 DNA: TGTGCCAGCAGCCAAGTGGTTAGCAGTTCCTACAATGAGCAGTTCTTC; CDR3 protein: CASSQVVSSSYNEQFF
J gene: TRBJ2-6; clone size: many; D gene: NA; V gene: TRBV7-9; CDR3 DNA: TGTGCCAGCAGCCCGACCCTTGGGGGGGCTGAGGAATTAGACTCTGGGGCCAACGTCCTGACTTTC; CDR3 protein: CASSPTLGGAEELDSGANVLTF
J gene: TRBJ2-7; clone size: few; D gene: NA; V gene: TRBV7-9; CDR3 DNA: TGTGCCAGCAGCCCCATAGACAGGGAGGTATACTCCTACGAGCAGTACTTC; CDR3 protein: CASSPIDREVYSYEQYF
J gene: TRBJ1-6; clone size: few; D gene: NA; V gene: TRBV5-6; CDR3 DNA: TGTGCCAGCAGCTTGTCCTGGGGGGTTGCATCACCCCTCCACTTT; CDR3 protein: CASSLSWGVASPLHF
J gene: TRBJ2-3; clone size: many; D gene: NA; V gene: TRBV13; CDR3 DNA: TGTGCCAGCACCTCCCTCGAGGGCAGGGAGCGGAATACGCAGTATTTT; CDR3 protein: CASTSLEGRERNTQYF
J gene: TRBJ1-2; clone size: NA; D gene: NA; V gene: TRBV30; CDR3 DNA: TGTGCCCGGAGTGCCAGGACAGCAGACTATGGCTACACCTTC; CDR3 protein: CARSARTADYGYTF
J gene: TRBJ2-5; clone size: few; D gene: TRBD1; V gene: TRBV20-1; CDR3 DNA: TGCAGTGCCGGGACAGGGGGCGGATACCAAGAGACCCAGTACTTC; CDR3 protein: CSAGTGGGYQETQYF
J gene: TRBJ1-1; clone size: many; D gene: NA; V gene: TRBV5-4; CDR3 DNA: TGTGCCAGCAGCCCCTCAGAAGGACGGGAAGCTTTCTTT; CDR3 protein: CASSPSEGREAFF
J gene: TRBJ1-5; clone size: many; D gene: NA; V gene: TRBV3-2; CDR3 DNA: TGTGCGACTAAACAGGGCTCAGGTCAGCCCCAGCATTTT; CDR3 protein: CATKQGSGQPQHF
J gene: TRBJ2-1; clone size: few; D gene: TRBD1; V gene: TRBV11-2; CDR3 DNA: TGTGCCAGCAGGGGACAGGGGGCATCCTACAATGAGCAGTTCTTC; CDR3 protein: CASRGQGASYNEQFF
J gene: TRBJ2-2; clone size: NA; D gene: NA; V gene: TRBV6-2/TRBV6-3; CDR3 DNA: TGTGCCAGCAGTTACTGGCTGCTCACCGGGGAGCTGTTTTTT; CDR3 protein: CASSYWLLTGELFF
J gene: TRBJ2-1; clone size: few; D gene: TRBD1; V gene: TRBV6-5; CDR3 DNA: TGTGCCAGCAGTTACTCAGAAGGGGGCTTCGATGAGCAGTTCTTC; CDR3 protein: CASSYSEGGFDEQFF
J gene: TRBJ2-5; clone size: NA; D gene: NA; V gene: TRBV7-9; CDR3 DNA: TGTGCCAGCAGCTTGACAGGACAAGAAGAGACCCAGTACTTC; CDR3 protein: CASSLTGQEETQYF
J gene: TRBJ2-3; clone size: many; D gene: NA; V gene: TRBV28; CDR3 DNA: TGTGCCAGCAGTTTAGAGGGCTCGCGGACAGATACGCAGTATTTT; CDR3 protein: CASSLEGSRTDTQYF
J gene: TRBJ2-7; clone size: NA; D gene: TRBD2; V gene: TRBV7-9; CDR3 DNA: TGTGCCAGCAGCCGGCTAGCGGACGAGCAGTACTTC; CDR3 protein: CASSRLADEQYF